These T cell receptor beta chains were read from a single sample in a study of immune characterization of retroperitoneal liposarcoma. TCRdb recomputed calls from the PCR reads with MiXCR, one row per CDR3 protein. The sample records approximately 10,000 distinct CDR3 sequences, about 27% being singletons. The sequenced material came from tumor tissue. The receptors come from a male donor with retroperitoneal liposarcoma. Both conserved end residues are part of each CDR3. D genes are given only for firm matches. Clone size, where shown, is once, few, many, or a class for clones that have expanded.

D gene	clone size	V gene	J gene	CDR3 DNA	CDR3 protein
TRBD1	medium-sized	TRBV6-1	TRBJ2-1	TGTGCCAGCTCCCCCTGGGACAGGGTGTCCTACGAGCAGTTCTTC	CASSPWDRVSYEQFF
TRBD2	-	TRBV7-2	TRBJ2-3	TGTGCCAGCAGCTTAAAACGCGGACTAGCGGGAGAGGATACGCAGTATTTT	CASSLKRGLAGEDTQYF
TRBD1	medium-sized	TRBV7-7	TRBJ2-5	TGTGCTAGCAGCCAAAGATACATGGGACAGGGGGAGACCCAGTACTTC	CASSQRYMGQGETQYF
TRBD2	-	TRBV6-1	TRBJ2-4	TGTGCCAGCAGGTTAGCGGGAGGGACAAGGATTAACATTCAGTACTTC	CASRLAGGTRINIQYF
-	few	TRBV6-1	TRBJ2-1	TGTGCCAGCAGTGAAGATCAGTACGAGCAGTTCTTC	CASSEDQYEQFF
TRBD2	-	TRBV7-2	TRBJ2-5	TGTGCCAGCAGCACAAGCGGGACCCAAGAGACCCAGTACTTC	CASSTSGTQETQYF
TRBD2	many	TRBV27	TRBJ2-3	TGTGCCAGCAGCTCTCGAACTAGCGGGGCGGCAGATACGCAGTATTTT	CASSSRTSGAADTQYF
TRBD2	-	TRBV10-2	TRBJ2-1	TGCGCCAGCAGAGTTAGGACTAGCGGGAGCAATGAGCAGTTCTTC	CASRVRTSGSNEQFF
-	medium-sized	TRBV12-3/TRBV12-4	TRBJ2-7	TGTGCCAGCAGCTTAAACCGGCAGTACTTC	CASSLNRQYF
TRBD1	medium-sized	TRBV7-2	TRBJ2-7	TGTGCCAGCAGCTTAGATACAGGGGGGTACAATGAGCAGTACTTC	CASSLDTGGYNEQYF
-	many	TRBV6-1	TRBJ2-6	TGTGCCAGCAGTGGAAGGGCGCTGGGGGCCAACGTCCTGACTTTC	CASSGRALGANVLTF
-	many	TRBV4-1	TRBJ2-2	TGCGCCAGCAGTAGGACACCGGTACCGGATAGCACCGGGGAGCTGTTTTTT	CASSRTPVPDSTGELFF
-	few	TRBV28	TRBJ2-4	TGTGCCAGCAGTTTGCGGGACTTGCTTTTGAATGAGCAGTACTTC	CASSLRDLLLNEQYF
TRBD1	-	TRBV28	TRBJ2-5	TGTGCCAGTCCGAGGCAGGGGGTAGGGGAGCAGTACTTC	CASPRQGVGEQYF
-	medium-sized	TRBV7-6	TRBJ2-1	TGTGCCAGCAGCTTAGAGGCCGTCGGATACAATGAGCAGTTCTTC	CASSLEAVGYNEQFF
TRBD1	-	TRBV6-9	TRBJ2-3	TGTGCCAGCTCCTGGACAGGTACGCAGTATTTT	CASSWTGTQYF
-	few	TRBV7-6	TRBJ2-1	TGTGCCAGCAGCTTATCGCCTGACGTCTACAATGAGCAGTTCTTC	CASSLSPDVYNEQFF
TRBD1	few	TRBV24-1	TRBJ2-1	TGTGCCACCAGTGATCCCGGGACAGGATACAATGAGCAGTTCTTC	CATSDPGTGYNEQFF
TRBD2	-	TRBV6-1	TRBJ2-3	TGTGCCAGCAGGGGAGGTAGTAGCGGGGTCCGGGATACGCAGTATTTT	CASRGGSSGVRDTQYF
-	large	TRBV6-1	TRBJ2-5	TGTGCCAGCAGTGTAGGGTCAGGCCAAGAGACCCAGTACTTC	CASSVGSGQETQYF
-	few	TRBV6-1	TRBJ2-3	TGTGCCAGCAGGAATGGACGGGGGAGCATTTTCACAGATACGCAGTATTTT	CASRNGRGSIFTDTQYF
-	-	TRBV27	TRBJ2-3	TGTGCCAGCAGCTCTCCGGGCCAGGGACAAAGTACGCAGTATTTT	CASSSPGQGQSTQYF
-	-	TRBV6-1	TRBJ2-2	TGTGCCAGTAGAGGGGTTCAGAACACCGGGGAGCTGTTTTTT	CASRGVQNTGELFF
-	few	TRBV6-5	TRBJ2-1	TGTGCCAGCAGTACTAGAGACCGGAGGGCCTACGAGCAGTTCTTC	CASSTRDRRAYEQFF
TRBD2	-	TRBV24-1	TRBJ2-1	TGTGCCACCAGTGATTTGGGGACTAGCGGGAGCATCTACAATGAGCAGTTCTTC	CATSDLGTSGSIYNEQFF
-	many	TRBV6-1	TRBJ2-4	TGTGCCAGCAGGATGGGAGCCAAAAACATTCAGTACTTC	CASRMGAKNIQYF
TRBD1	-	TRBV6-5	TRBJ2-1	TGTGCCAGCAGTAGGGACAGGGGGGTGTCACAGTTCTTC	CASSRDRGVSQFF
-	medium-sized	TRBV25-1	TRBJ2-7	TGTGCCAGCAGCACACAAGCCGGCGAGCAGTACTTC	CASSTQAGEQYF
TRBD2	-	TRBV25-1	TRBJ2-1	TGTGCCAGCAGTGTAGCGGGAGGGTACAATGAGCAGTTCTTC	CASSVAGGYNEQFF
TRBD2	few	TRBV12-3/TRBV12-4	TRBJ2-1	TGTGCCAGCAGGTCCAGCGGGGGCCACTACGAGCAGTTCTTC	CASRSSGGHYEQFF
-	-	TRBV7-6	TRBJ2-4	TGTGCTAGCAGCCAGGGGGGGGGAAGCGGGATTGATGAGCAGTACTTC	CASSQGGGSGIDEQYF
-	-	TRBV6-1	TRBJ2-5	TGTGCCAGCTCTATGCTCCTTCAAGAGACCCAGTACTTC	CASSMLLQETQYF